Below, 25 T cell receptor beta chains from the same sample are listed, as sequenced in a study of vaccination effects on CD4 cells after COVID-19. These receptors' targets are unknown. Under the ViraFEST assay, PBMC were stimulated with viral peptide pools so that antigen-specific CD4+ T cells expanded. Sequencing was performed afterwards. Following culture for approximately ten days, CD4+ T cells were isolated. This individual contracted SARS-CoV-2 between March and December 2020, as verified by PCR. TCRdb's table, derived via immunoSEQ multiplex PCR, lists solely in-frame clones and lacks some. The table shows tens of thousands of clones, with roughly two thirds occurring only once. The starting material was CD4+ T cells from PBMCs cultured with SARS-CoV-2 spike peptides, obtained before COVID-19 vaccination. Every receptor here comes from a human donor who had a prior SARS-CoV-2 infection.

The chain is built from TRBV2 and TRBJ2-1, with D hard to call. Trimming left V 7 bases short and J 5 bases short, with 15 bases between. Germline lookup yields CDR1 SNHLY and CDR2 FYNNEI. The CDR3 runs 14 residues. The CDR3: CASTEPSRDNEQFF. The CDR3 DNA reads TGTGCCAGCACCGAGCCTAGTCGGGACAATGAGCAGTTCTTC.

As DNA, the CDR3 is TGTGCCAGCAGCTTGAAAGGGGCAGATACGCAGTATTTT. Residues: CASSLKGADTQYF. This sequence joins TRBV5-4 and TRBJ2-3; possibly TRBD1 for D (5 bases). The CDR3 is 13 residues long. The ends were cut back, 1 base at V and 4 bases at J, with 7 bases in the middle. CDR1 is SGHNT, CDR2 YYREEE, per germline (reference sequence).

This clone was detected once. The CDR3: CASSQDHRGLYEQYF. CDR3 coding DNA: TGCGCCAGCAGCCAAGATCATCGGGGTCTTTACGAGCAGTACTTC. This rearrangement joins TRBV4-1 to TRBJ2-7, with D possibly matching TRBD2 (5 bases). The length of the CDR3 is 15 residues. V was pared by 0 bases and J by 4 bases, with 13 bases between. Germline V lookup: CDR1 MGHRA, CDR2 YSYEKL.

The chain uses TRBV30 and TRBJ1-5; D remains unclear. This CDR3 is 13 amino acids long. The germline gives CDR1 GTSNPN, CDR2 SVGIG (reference sequence). V was cut by 0 bases and J by 0 bases, with 3 bases left in between. CDR3 nucleotide sequence: TGTGCCTGGAGTGTTTATAGCAATCAGCCCCAGCATTTT. Amino acid sequence: CAWSVYSNQPQHF.

This chain links TRBV4-3 with TRBJ2-1; D gene uncertain. Germline CDR1 and CDR2: LGHNA and YSLEER. The CDR3 totals 14 residues. The V and J ends lost 0 bases and 5 bases respectively, with 8 bases between them. The CDR3 protein is CASSQETANNEQFF. CDR3 nucleotides: TGCGCCAGCAGCCAAGAGACCGCGAACAATGAGCAGTTCTTC.

The chain couples TRBV15 to TRBJ2-2; D unresolved. The V and J ends lost 0 bases and 3 bases respectively, with 5 bases between them. The CDR3 contains 14 residues. In germline, CDR1 is LNHNV, CDR2 YYDKDF (reference sequence). CDR3 DNA sequence: TGTGCCACCAGCAGAGATAGGGACACCGGGGAGCTGTTTTTT. Translating gives CATSRDRDTGELFF.

The chain has TRBV11-2 and TRBJ2-1; D is perhaps TRBD1 (6 bases). CDR3 length equals 13 residues. Trimming removed 5 bases from V and 5 bases from J, with 10 bases in between. Per the germline V gene, CDR1 is SGHAT and CDR2 is FQNNGV. The CDR3: CASSVGQNNEQFF. The CDR3, as DNA: TGTGCCAGCAGCGTAGGACAGAACAATGAGCAGTTCTTC.

The V and J genes are TRBV7-2 and TRBJ1-2; D is uncertain. Germline V lookup: CDR1 SGHTA, CDR2 FQGNSA. CDR3 length equals 15 residues. V lost 3 bases to trimming and J lost 4 bases, with 15 bases between them. This chain's CDR3 is CASSLYLGSPYGYTF. In DNA form, the CDR3 reads TGTGCCAGCAGCTTGTATCTTGGCAGCCCCTATGGCTACACCTTC.

This clone has just a few counts. The chain links TRBV5-1 to TRBJ2-7, with D perhaps matching TRBD1 (6 bases). This CDR3 region has 15 residues. V shed 2 bases and J shed 0 bases, with 12 bases lying between them. The germline gives CDR1 SGHRS, CDR2 YFSETQ. The CDR3 protein is CASSFLQGSSYEQYF. The CDR3 coding sequence is TGCGCCAGCAGCTTCTTACAGGGAAGCTCCTACGAGCAGTACTTC.

This clone was seen a handful of times. The chain recombines TRBV5-6 with TRBJ2-2, with D possibly being TRBD2 (5 bases). Trimming removed 7 bases from V and 1 base from J, with 14 bases in between. The length of the CDR3 is 15 residues. Germline CDR1 reads SGHDT; CDR2 reads YYEEEE. Here the CDR3 DNA reads TGTGCCAGCTTCCATCGGAGGAAGAACACCGGGGAGCTGTTTTTT. It specifies CASFHRRKNTGELFF.

The rearrangement links TRBV24-1 to TRBJ2-3; 9 positions agree with TRBD1. J gave up 3 bases and V 4 bases, and 4 bases lay outside the gene matches. This CDR3 comprises 15 residues. CDR1 is KGHDR and CDR2 is SFDVKD in the germline V gene. CDR3 nucleotides: TGTGCCACCAGTGACCGAGGACAGGGGACAGATACGCAGTATTTT. Protein: CATSDRGQGTDTQYF.

Concerning this clone: The DNA is omitted, as the CDR3 cannot be located on it reliably, and the CDR3 follows TCRdb's listing. The genes are TRBV5-1 and TRBJ2-1; the DNA was not used to check the table's D call, TRBD1. From its first to its last residue, the CDR3 has 13 amino acids. The germline gives CDR1 SGHRS, CDR2 YFSETQ. Here the CDR3 reads CASSSSEGAPLFF.

The rearrangement links TRBV9 to TRBJ2-3, with a weak D call TRBD2 (5 bases). The CDR3 sequence is 13 residues long. Germline CDR1 and CDR2: SGDLS and YYNGEE. V was clipped by 2 bases and J by 5 bases, with 9 bases between them. CDR3 in DNA: TGTGCCAGCAGCGTTTACCGGGGAGATACGCAGTATTTT. It specifies CASSVYRGDTQYF. The variable domain in full, completed from reference TRBV9 and TRBJ2-3, reads DSGVTQTPKHLITATGQRVTLRCSPRSGDLSVYWYQQSLDQGLQFLIQYYNGEERAKGNILERFSAQQFPDLHSELNLSSLELGDSALYFCASSVYRGDTQYFGPGTRLTVL.

The rearrangement joins TRBV10-2 to TRBJ2-6, with TRBD1 as a possible D gene (6 bases). CDR3 length: 17 amino acids. V was shortened by 8 bases and J by 0 bases, with 17 bases between the two germline ends. Germline-derived CDR1 and CDR2 are WSHSY and SAAADI. DNA of the CDR3: TGCGCCAGCGGGGACGCTAGGGGGAGCTCTGGGGCCAACGTCCTGACTTTC. It translates to CASGDARGSSGANVLTF.

CDR3 sequence: CSVAPGLANEQFF. The CDR3 nucleotides read TGCAGCGTCGCCCCCGGACTAGCCAATGAGCAGTTCTTC. V is TRBV29-1 and J is TRBJ2-1, with 8 bases fitting TRBD2. J was trimmed by 6 bases and V by 6 bases; bases with no gene match: 7. The CDR3 runs 13 residues. Per germline, CDR1 SQVTM and CDR2 ANQGSEA.

By share, this clone ranks as hyperexpanded. The V call is TRBV6-5, the J call TRBJ1-6, with a tentative D call TRBD1 (5 bases). Germline V gives CDR1 MNHEY, CDR2 SVGAGI. There are 12 residues in the CDR3. Trimming removed 5 bases at V and 9 bases at J, with 8 bases between. DNA for the CDR3: TGTGCCAGCAGTCCAGGGAGTTCACCCCTCCACTTT. As protein: CASSPGSSPLHF.

Only one count was recorded for this clone. This chain joins TRBV9 and TRBJ2-3; tentative D call: TRBD1 (5 bases). The V gene lost 0 bases and the J gene lost 2 bases, with 10 bases spanning the gap. The CDR3 contains 15 residues. CDR1 and CDR2 from the germline V gene are SGDLS and YYNGEE. CDR3 coding DNA: TGTGCCAGCAGCGTAGGACAGATCTACACAGATACGCAGTATTTT. This translates into CASSVGQIYTDTQYF.

CDR3 coding DNA: TGTGCCAGCAGTGACTCGCGGGGGCGCGAATCTGAGACCCAGTACTTC. Translated: CASSDSRGRESETQYF. The rearrangement uses TRBV6-4 and TRBJ2-5; D is possibly TRBD2 (7 bases). The V gene lost 0 bases and the J gene lost 5 bases, with 16 bases spanning the gap. Germline CDR1 is MRHNA and CDR2 is SNTAGT. CDR3 size: 16 residues.

The rearrangement uses TRBV5-4 and TRBJ1-6; 9 nucleotides agree with TRBD1. The CDR3 spans 15 residues. V gave up 0 bases and J gave up 7 bases; unmatched junction bases: 2. Germline-derived CDR1 and CDR2 are SGHNT and YYREEE (reference sequence). The CDR3 DNA reads as TGTGCCAGCAGCTTGGAAGGGACAGGGAATTCACCCCTCCACTTT. Translation gives CASSLEGTGNSPLHF.

This clone occurred a few times. The J gene is TRBJ1-3, the V gene TRBV10-3; perhaps TRBD1 as D (6 bases). The CDR3 is made up of 14 amino acids. The germline V gene has CDR1 ENHRY and CDR2 SYGVKD. With 6 bases removed from V and 0 bases from J, the gap between germline ends came to 9 bases. CDR3 bases: TGTGCCATCAGGGACAGCATCTCTGGAAACACCATATATTTT. Protein: CAIRDSISGNTIYF.

To note about this clone: The junction shows a germline mismatch at one end, possibly a read error. The rearrangement joins TRBV3-1 (or the pseudogene TRBV3-2) to TRBJ2-7; 7 nucleotides align to TRBD1. Germline loops: CDR1 LGHDT, CDR2 YNNKEL (reference sequence). This CDR3 is 12 amino acids long. As DNA, the CDR3 is TGTGCCAGCAGCCATTTGACAGGGCCCTTGAACTTC. Protein: CASSHLTGPLNF.

This clone appeared a single time. The rearrangement joins TRBV3-1 (or the pseudogene TRBV3-2) to TRBJ2-5, with 7 bases matching TRBD1. The CDR3 totals 16 residues. CDR1 is LGHDT and CDR2 is YNNKEL in the germline V gene (reference sequence). The V gene end was trimmed by 5 bases and the J gene end by 5 bases; junction bases not matched to a gene: 14. The DNA for the CDR3 is TGTGCCAGCAGCTCACCCTACACAGGGGTTGGGGAGACCCAGTACTTC. Translating it yields CASSSPYTGVGETQYF.

The chain uses TRBV5-4 and TRBJ2-7; tentatively, D is TRBD2 (5 bases). Per germline, CDR1 SGHNT and CDR2 YYREEE (reference sequence). The CDR3 sequence is 15 residues long. V gave up 2 bases and J gave up 3 bases, with 15 bases separating them. CDR3 amino acids: CASSLSGGLHYEQYF. CDR3 nucleotide sequence: TGTGCCAGCAGCTTATCGGGCGGGCTTCACTACGAGCAGTACTTC.

The chain recombines TRBV5-1 with TRBJ2-7; D is unclear. Germline V gene sequence: CDR1 SGHRS, CDR2 YFSETQ. There are 15 residues in the CDR3. V was cut by 4 bases and J by 5 bases, with 19 bases left in between. The CDR3 DNA follows: TGCGCCAGCAGCGCAATAGGAATGTCTCAGAACGAGCAGTACTTC. It specifies CASSAIGMSQNEQYF.

The chain employs TRBV7-3 and TRBJ2-6; D uncertain. The CDR3 length is 16 residues. From germline, CDR1 is SGHTA and CDR2 FQGTGA. V lost 2 bases, J lost 1 base, and 9 bases lay in between. The CDR3: CASSLFKGSGANVLTF. Written as DNA, the CDR3 is TGTGCCAGCAGCTTATTCAAAGGTTCTGGGGCCAACGTCCTGACTTTC.